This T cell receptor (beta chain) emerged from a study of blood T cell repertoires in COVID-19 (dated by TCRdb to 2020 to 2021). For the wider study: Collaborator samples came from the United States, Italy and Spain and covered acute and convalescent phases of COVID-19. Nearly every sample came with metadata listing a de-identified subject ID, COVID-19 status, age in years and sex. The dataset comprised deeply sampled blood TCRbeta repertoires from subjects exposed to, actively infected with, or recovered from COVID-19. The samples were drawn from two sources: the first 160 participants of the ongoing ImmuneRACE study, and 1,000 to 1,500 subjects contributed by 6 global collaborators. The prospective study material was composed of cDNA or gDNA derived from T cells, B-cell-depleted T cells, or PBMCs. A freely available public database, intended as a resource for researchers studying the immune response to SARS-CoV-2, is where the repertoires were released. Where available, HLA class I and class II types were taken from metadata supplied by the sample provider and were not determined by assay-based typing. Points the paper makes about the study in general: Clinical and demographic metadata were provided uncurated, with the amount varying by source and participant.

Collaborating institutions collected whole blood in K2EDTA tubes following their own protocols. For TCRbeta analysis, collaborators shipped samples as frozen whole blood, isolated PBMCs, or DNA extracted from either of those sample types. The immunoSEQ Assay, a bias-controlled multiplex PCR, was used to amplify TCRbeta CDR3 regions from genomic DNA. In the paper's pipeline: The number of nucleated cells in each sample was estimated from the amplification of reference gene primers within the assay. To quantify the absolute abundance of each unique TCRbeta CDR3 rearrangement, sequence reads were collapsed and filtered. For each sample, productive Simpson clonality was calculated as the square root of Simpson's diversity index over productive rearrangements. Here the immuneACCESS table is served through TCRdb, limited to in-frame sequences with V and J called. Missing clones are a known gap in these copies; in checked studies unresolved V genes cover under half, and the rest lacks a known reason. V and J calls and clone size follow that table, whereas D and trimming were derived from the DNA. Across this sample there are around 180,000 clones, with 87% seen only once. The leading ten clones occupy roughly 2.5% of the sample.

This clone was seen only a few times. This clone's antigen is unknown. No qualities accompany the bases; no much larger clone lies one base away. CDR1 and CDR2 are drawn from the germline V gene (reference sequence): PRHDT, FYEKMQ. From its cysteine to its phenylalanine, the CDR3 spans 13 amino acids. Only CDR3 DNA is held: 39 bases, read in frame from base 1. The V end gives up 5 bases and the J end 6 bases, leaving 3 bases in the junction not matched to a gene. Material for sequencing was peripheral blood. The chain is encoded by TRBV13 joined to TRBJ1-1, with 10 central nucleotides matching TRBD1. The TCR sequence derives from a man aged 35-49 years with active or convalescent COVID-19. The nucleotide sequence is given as TGTGCCAGCAGCCTTGGACAGGGGGCTGAAGCTTTCTTT. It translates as CASSLGQGAEAFF. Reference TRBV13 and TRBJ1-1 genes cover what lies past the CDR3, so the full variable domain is AAGVIQSPRHLIKEKRETATLKCYPIPRHDTVYWYQQGPGQDPQFLISFYEKMQSDKGSIPDRFSAQQFSDYHSELNMSSLELGDSALYFCASSLGQGAEAFFGQGTRLTVV.